The 17 T cell receptor beta chains below were found in one sample sequenced in a study of human T cells and chemical hapten exposure. Time point specified: patch test 1, 2 weeks after DPC sensitization. The sample's treatment: therapeutic diphenylcyclopropenone sensitization with weekly scalp DPC. TCRdb reanalysed the RACE reads using MiXCR and keeps one entry per CDR3 protein. The sample shows around 190,000 distinct CDR3 sequences, approximately 20% of them seen only once. The sample here was whole blood, taken in connection with sensitization to the hapten diphenylcyclopropenone (DPC). The receptors here all came from a woman aged 45-65 years with alopecia areata. Some clones in this sample may be carry-over from other donors' samples.

CDR3 nucleotides: TGTGCCATCCAGACAGGTGGTGGGGGCACTGAAGCTTTCTTT. As protein: CAIQTGGGGTEAFF. The chain combines TRBV7-9 with TRBJ1-1; tentatively, D is TRBD1 (6 bases). Trimming pared 10 bases from V and 4 bases from J, leaving 19 bases between. Germline V lookup: CDR1 SEHNR, CDR2 FQNEAQ (reference sequence). The CDR3 is 14 residues long.

CDR3 protein: CASSYSPSGVNTGELFF. The CDR3 DNA sequence: TGTGCCAGCAGTTACTCTCCCAGCGGGGTGAACACCGGGGAGCTGTTTTTT. The chain has TRBV6-6 and TRBJ2-2; TRBD2 aligns across 7 bases. V shed 0 bases, J shed 1 base, and the junction held 5 bases outside the gene matches. This CDR3 spans 17 amino acids. The germline V gene encodes CDR1 MNHNY and CDR2 SVGAGI (reference sequence).

The gene calls are TRBV2 and TRBJ1-4; tentatively, D is TRBD1 (6 bases). The CDR3 extends over 17 amino acids. Trimming cost V 3 bases and J 8 bases, with 22 bases left between them. The germline gives CDR1 SNHLY, CDR2 FYNNEI. CDR3 nucleotide sequence: TGTGCCAGCAGTGAGACAGGCCTCCTCAATGGCAGCGAAAAACTGTTTTTT. Protein sequence: CASSETGLLNGSEKLFF.

The chain employs TRBV6-1 and TRBJ2-3, with TRBD2 matching over 11 bases. Germline trimming cut 5 bases from V and 5 bases from J; bases unmatched to any gene: 9. CDR1 is MNHNS, CDR2 SASEGT, per germline. The CDR3 sequence is 16 residues long. In DNA, the CDR3 is TGTGCCAGCAGTTTACCACTAGCGGGAGTGTTAGATACGCAGTATTTT. Encoded protein: CASSLPLAGVLDTQYF.

The chain is built from TRBV7-9 and TRBJ1-1; unclear D gene. Germline V lookup: CDR1 SEHNR, CDR2 FQNEAQ (reference sequence). The CDR3 length is 13 residues. V was clipped by 5 bases and J by 0 bases, with 7 bases between them. CDR3 nucleotide sequence: TGTGCCAGCAGCCCTCTAATGAACACTGAAGCTTTCTTT. Its translation: CASSPLMNTEAFF.

The chain couples TRBV6-6 to TRBJ2-7; TRBD1 matches at 7 bases. This CDR3 comprises 13 residues. Germline V gene sequence: CDR1 MNHNY, CDR2 SVGAGI (reference sequence). J lost 3 bases, V lost 5 bases, and 4 bases had no gene match. Here the CDR3 reads CASSPGQLYEQYF. The CDR3 nucleotides read TGTGCCAGCAGTCCGGGACAGCTCTACGAGCAGTACTTC.

This clonotype was observed a handful of times. The V call is TRBV20-1, the J call TRBJ2-3, with 7 nucleotides matching TRBD2. This CDR3 is 18 amino acids long. J was trimmed by 6 bases and V by 0 bases; bases with no gene match: 18. Germline V lookup: CDR1 DFQATT, CDR2 SNEGSKA (reference sequence). CDR3 sequence: CSARDGLAVPFSLDTQYF. CDR3 in DNA: TGCAGTGCTAGAGATGGGCTAGCGGTCCCCTTCAGTTTGGATACGCAGTATTTT.

This clonotype was found a few times. This chain's CDR3 is CASSPLAGGQETQYF. The CDR3 DNA reads as TGTGCCAGCAGCCCACTCGCGGGAGGGCAAGAGACCCAGTACTTC. The rearrangement joins TRBV5-6 to TRBJ2-5, with 9 bases identical to TRBD2. Germline lookup yields CDR1 SGHDT and CDR2 YYEEEE. V gave up 4 bases and J gave up 2 bases; unmatched junction bases: 6. The CDR3 runs 15 residues.

The CDR3 is CASRKFAGGSSYEQYF. CDR3 DNA: TGTGCCAGCAGGAAATTCGCGGGAGGAAGCTCCTACGAGCAGTACTTC. The chain recombines TRBV2 with TRBJ2-7, with TRBD2 identical over 8 bases. V lost 6 bases to trimming and J lost 0 bases; unmatched junction nucleotides: 10. Germline V lookup: CDR1 SNHLY, CDR2 FYNNEI. This CDR3 spans 16 amino acids. The full variable domain, its missing parts supplied by reference TRBV2 and TRBJ2-7, is EPEVTQTPSHQVTQMGQEVILRCVPISNHLYFYWYRQILGQKVEFLVSFYNNEISEKSEIFDDQFSVERPDGSNFTLKIRSTKLEDSAMYFCASRKFAGGSSYEQYFGPGTRLTVT.

This clonotype was seen a few times. The genes are TRBV5-1 and TRBJ1-1, with D hard to call. Germline V gene data show CDR1 as SGHRS and CDR2 as YFSETQ. The V and J ends lost 1 base and 0 bases respectively, with 7 bases between them. The CDR3 has 14 residues. The DNA for the CDR3 is TGCGCCAGCAGCTTGTGGTCCCTGAACACTGAAGCTTTCTTT. This encodes CASSLWSLNTEAFF.

This clonotype was found a few times. The chain couples TRBV7-3 to TRBJ2-7, with D perhaps matching TRBD2 (6 bases). Germline loops: CDR1 SGHTA, CDR2 FQGTGA. This CDR3 region has 16 residues. V lost 1 base to trimming and J lost 6 bases, with 19 bases between them. CDR3 sequence: CASSLIVGGLVSEQYF. In DNA, the CDR3 is TGTGCCAGCAGCTTAATAGTGGGAGGACTCGTCTCCGAGCAGTACTTC.

The rearrangement uses TRBV20-1 and TRBJ2-5; no clear D gene. V was pared by 2 bases and J by 3 bases, with 19 bases between. Germline lookup yields CDR1 DFQATT and CDR2 SNEGSKA (reference sequence). The CDR3 totals 16 residues. CDR3 sequence: CSARTPQAPLKETQYF. CDR3 coding DNA: TGCAGTGCTAGAACGCCCCAGGCGCCCTTAAAAGAGACCCAGTACTTC.

The chain is built from TRBV7-6 and TRBJ2-7; 7 nucleotides agree with TRBD1. CDR1 is SGHVS, CDR2 FNYEAQ, per germline. J gave up 7 bases and V 2 bases, and 8 bases lay outside the gene matches. The CDR3 is 14 amino acids. CDR3 residues: CASSLNRGSEEQYF. The CDR3 DNA sequence: TGTGCCAGCAGCTTAAACAGGGGATCGGAAGAGCAGTACTTC.

V is TRBV2 and J is TRBJ2-2; 13 bases line up with TRBD2. V was pared by 6 bases and J by 4 bases, with 5 bases of the junction left unmatched. The CDR3 sequence is 16 residues long. Germline V gene lookup returns CDR1 SNHLY and CDR2 FYNNEI. CDR3 residues: CASRPGLAGPTGELFF. The CDR3 nucleotides are TGTGCCAGCAGACCGGGACTAGCGGGACCCACCGGGGAGCTGTTTTTT.

The chain couples TRBV3-1 to TRBJ2-7; no clear D. Germline V gives CDR1 LGHDT, CDR2 YNNKEL (reference sequence). The germline V and J ends were trimmed by 3 bases and 7 bases, with 10 bases remaining between them. This CDR3 has 12 amino acids. The CDR3 nucleotides are TGTGCCAGCAGCCAGTCGCGTGGGGAGCAGTACTTC. Its translation is CASSQSRGEQYF.

V gene TRBV13 combines with J gene TRBJ1-1; D uncertain. CDR1 is PRHDT, CDR2 FYEKMQ, per germline (reference sequence). This CDR3 has 11 amino acids. Trimming removed 6 bases from V and 3 bases from J, with 5 bases in between. DNA of the CDR3: TGTGCCAGCAGGAGGGACACTGAAGCTTTCTTT. This gives the protein CASRRDTEAFF.

This chain links TRBV6-5 with TRBJ1-1; weak D call: TRBD1 (5 bases). Germline values: CDR1 MNHEY, CDR2 SVGAGI. Trimming took 8 bases from V and 8 from J, leaving 12 bases between them. This CDR3 region has 11 residues. The CDR3 DNA reads as TGTGCCAGCCAGGGTTTCGAGGAAGCTTTCTTT. Its translation: CASQGFEEAFF.